These 9 T cell receptor beta chains originate from one sample sequenced in a study of STAT5B mutations in CD4+ large granular lymphocyte leukemia. The assay was immunoSEQ multiplex PCR, and TCRdb's table has in-frame clones only and misses some. This table holds around 30,000 clones, about 76% found once. The specimen was CD4+ T cells from blood buffy coats. These receptors all come from a human donor in good health.

This chain joins TRBV7-2 and TRBJ1-2; D is perhaps TRBD1 (5 bases). Trimming left V 1 base short and J 3 bases short, with 18 bases between. The CDR3 consists of 17 residues. Looked up from germline, CDR1 is SGHTA and CDR2 is FQGNSA. Here the CDR3 DNA reads TGTGCCAGCAGCTTAGTAGGGACCGGACTCCTCTACTATGGCTACACCTTC. Protein: CASSLVGTGLLYYGYTF.

The CDR3 loop reads CASNPTKHNEQFF. CDR3 sequence (DNA): TGTGCCAGCAACCCTACTAAACACAATGAGCAGTTCTTC. This chain joins TRBV2 and TRBJ2-1; D is unresolved. Trimming pared 7 bases from V and 5 bases from J, leaving 12 bases between. Germline loops: CDR1 SNHLY, CDR2 FYNNEI. The CDR3 runs 13 residues.

For this clone: The junction does not match germline at one end; this may be a read error. In the same sample, other DNA sequences code for this CDR3. This chain joins TRBV5-1 and TRBJ1-6; D perhaps matches TRBD1 (6 bases). Germline CDR1 SGHRS, CDR2 YFSETQ. The CDR3 runs 15 residues. The chain's CDR3 is CASSLNLGANSPLHF. The CDR3 coding sequence is TGTGCCAGCAGCTTGAATCTGGGGGCTAATTCACCCCTCCACTTT.

The chain carries TRBV20-1 and TRBJ2-5, with TRBD1 matching 7 bases. Germline CDR1 DFQATT, CDR2 SNEGSKA (reference sequence). The CDR3 is 11 residues long. V lost 5 bases to trimming and J lost 4 bases; unmatched junction nucleotides: 1. The CDR3 reads CSAGTVETQYF. CDR3 nucleotide sequence: TGCAGTGCTGGGACAGTAGAGACCCAGTACTTC.

This clone has only one observation. The rearrangement joins TRBV9 to TRBJ1-2; 8 bases align to TRBD1. V was clipped by 3 bases and J by 4 bases; unmatched bases: 8. Germline CDR1 is SGDLS and CDR2 is YYNGEE. The CDR3 extends over 15 amino acids. Here the CDR3 DNA reads TGTGCCAGCAGCGAGACTTTACAGGGGGGCTATGGCTACACCTTC. This sequence encodes CASSETLQGGYGYTF.

Regarding this clone: Different DNA sequences within this sample yield the same CDR3. The chain links TRBV28 to TRBJ1-1; no definite D call. Trimming shortened V by 1 base and J by 9 bases, and 12 bases separated the two germline ends. Germline V CDR1 and CDR2: MDHEN, SYDVKM. The CDR3 consists of 13 residues. CDR3 bases: TGTGCCAGCAGTTTATCGGGGATAGGCAAAGCTTTCTTT. Translated: CASSLSGIGKAFF.

In this sample, this clone turned up a few times. The chain has TRBV14 and TRBJ2-6; D unresolved. The V end lost 1 base, the J end lost 2 bases, and 6 bases lay between the germline ends. CDR3 length equals 15 residues. CDR1 and CDR2 (germline): SGHDN, FVKESK. CDR3 coding DNA: TGTGCCAGCAGCCAAGCCACAGCTGGGGCCAACGTCCTGACTTTC. Translation: CASSQATAGANVLTF.

The CDR3 loop is CASSMFDEQYV. CDR3 nucleotides: TGTGCCAGTAGTATGTTTGACGAGCAGTACGTC. This rearrangement joins TRBV19 to TRBJ2-7; D is ambiguous. The germline V gene has CDR1 LNHDA and CDR2 SQIVND (reference sequence). V lost 3 bases and J 5 bases, leaving 5 bases between the germline ends. The CDR3 consists of 11 residues.

V is TRBV5-6 and J is TRBJ2-3; D is possibly TRBD2 (6 bases). In germline, CDR1 is SGHDT, CDR2 YYEEEE. CDR3 length equals 15 residues. The V end was cut by 7 bases, the J end by 2 bases, with 17 bases between. The CDR3 loop is CASGAYGTVTDTQYF. Here the CDR3 DNA reads TGTGCCAGCGGGGCCTACGGGACTGTCACAGATACGCAGTATTTT.